One sample yielded the 21 T cell receptor beta chains listed below, sequenced in a study of control samples from healthy donors and cancer patients. Libraries were prepared by immunoSEQ multiplex PCR; TCRdb keeps only in-frame clonotypes and omits some of them. Among about 160,000 clones listed, around 96% were seen once. Sequenced material: blood. The source of these receptors is a woman younger than 45 in good health.

The gene calls are TRBV5-4 and TRBJ1-3, with D perhaps matching TRBD1 (5 bases). Germline V CDR1 and CDR2: SGHNT, YYREEE (reference sequence). The V end was cut by 0 bases, the J end by 0 bases, with 10 bases between. The CDR3 extends over 16 amino acids. The CDR3 loop reads CASSLAGLTSGNTIYF. CDR3 coding DNA: TGTGCCAGCAGCTTGGCGGGGCTTACCTCTGGAAACACCATATATTTT.

The chain combines TRBV5-6 with TRBJ1-2, with 9 bases that match TRBD1. Per germline, CDR1 SGHDT and CDR2 YYEEEE. The CDR3 extends over 14 amino acids. J was trimmed by 7 bases and V by 4 bases; bases with no gene match: 8. As DNA, the CDR3 is TGTGCCAGCAGCGACACAGGGGGCGATCGTGGCTACACCTTC. Protein sequence: CASSDTGGDRGYTF.

The J gene is TRBJ2-2, the V gene TRBV12-2; the table's TRBD2 call for D was not verified on the DNA. TRBV12-2 is a known pseudogene. There are 17 residues in the CDR3. This CDR3 is CASRFRTGTSDTGELFF. CDR3 nucleotide sequence: TGTGCAAGTCGTTTTCGAACCGGGACTAGCGACACCGGGGAGCTGTTTTTT.

This clone was counted once. This sequence joins TRBV25-1 and TRBJ2-5, with 7 positions matching TRBD1. J was trimmed by 12 bases and V by 4 bases; bases with no gene match: 8. This CDR3 comprises 12 residues. Germline V gene lookup returns CDR1 MGHDK and CDR2 SYGVNS. The CDR3 loop reads CASSGLVQGEYF. DNA of the CDR3: TGTGCCAGCAGTGGTCTTGTTCAGGGGGAGTACTTC.

CDR3 DNA: TGTGCCAGCACCTCCCGGACAGGGAGGTATGGCTACACCTTC. Translation: CASTSRTGRYGYTF. The chain links TRBV28 to TRBJ1-2; 8 bases are shared with TRBD1. With V trimmed by 7 bases and J by 5 bases, 9 bases remained unmatched. Germline lookup yields CDR1 MDHEN and CDR2 SYDVKM. The CDR3 totals 14 residues.

The rearrangement links TRBV7-2 to TRBJ1-5; TRBD1 matches at 7 bases. CDR1 and CDR2 (germline): SGHTA, FQGNSA. J gave up 7 bases and V 3 bases, and 6 bases lay outside the gene matches. There are 14 residues in the CDR3. The CDR3 region has the DNA TGTGCCAGCAGCTTTAACGGAGGGGGCCAGCCCCAGCATTTT. Amino acid sequence: CASSFNGGGQPQHF.

The chain has TRBV6-5 and TRBJ1-2; D ambiguous. V was clipped by 6 bases and J by 6 bases, with 17 bases between them. Germline assignment: CDR1 MNHEY and CDR2 SVGAGI. This CDR3 has 14 amino acids. Written as DNA, the CDR3 is TGTGCCAGCAGCTTCAGGCCAGCCAAGGATGGCTACACCTTC. Amino acids: CASSFRPAKDGYTF.

CDR3 sequence reads: CASSETRRGGSYEQYF. The DNA of the CDR3 is TGTGCCAGCAGTGAAACTAGGCGGGGCGGCTCCTACGAGCAGTACTTC. The chain carries TRBV6-1 and TRBJ2-7; D is perhaps TRBD2 (6 bases). The CDR3 loop spans 16 amino acids. Trimming took 2 bases from V and 0 from J, leaving 14 bases between them. CDR1 is MNHNS, CDR2 SASEGT, per germline.

V usage is TRBV7-6 and J usage is TRBJ1-1; tentatively, D is TRBD1 (5 bases). The germline V and J ends were trimmed by 5 bases and 10 bases, with 20 bases remaining between them. The V gene's germline CDR1 is SGHVS and CDR2 FNYEAQ. CDR3 length: 14 amino acids. DNA for the CDR3: TGTGCCAGCAGCCCCTCCGGGACCCCCGGGGGAGCTTTCTTT. This translates into CASSPSGTPGGAFF.

The rearrangement links TRBV9 to TRBJ2-3; D tentatively fits TRBD1 or TRBD2 (5 bases each). The CDR3 is 16 amino acids. Germline CDR1 and CDR2: SGDLS and YYNGEE. V was trimmed by 0 bases and J by 0 bases, leaving 11 bases between them. The CDR3: CASSVVGDTSTDTQYF. The CDR3 DNA reads TGTGCCAGCAGCGTAGTGGGGGATACTAGCACAGATACGCAGTATTTT.

The J gene is TRBJ2-7, the V gene TRBV30; D unclear. The CDR3 loop spans 12 amino acids. The germline CDR1 and CDR2 sequences are GTSNPN and SVGIG (reference sequence). V lost 4 bases to trimming and J lost 6 bases, with 13 bases between them. Here the CDR3 DNA reads TGTGCCTGGAACGAGGATGTGAGCGAGCAGTACTTC. Its translation is CAWNEDVSEQYF.

V gene TRBV18 combines with J gene TRBJ2-5; possibly TRBD1 or TRBD2 for D (5 bases each). Germline assignment: CDR1 KGHSH and CDR2 LQKENI. The germline V and J ends were trimmed by 3 bases and 5 bases, with 16 bases remaining between them. The CDR3 spans 15 residues. CDR3 nucleotides: TGTGCCAGCTCACCTAGGTTCGGGACGGGGGAGACCCAGTACTTC. This gives the protein CASSPRFGTGETQYF.

CDR3 sequence reads: CASSDVVRQPQHF. DNA of the CDR3: TGTGCCAGCAGTGACGTCGTCAGACAGCCCCAGCATTTT. The V and J genes are TRBV2 and TRBJ1-5; D is unclear. This CDR3 is built from 13 residues. V lost 3 bases to trimming and J lost 7 bases, with 10 bases between them. Germline CDR1 SNHLY, CDR2 FYNNEI.

V and J are TRBV29-1 and TRBJ1-4, with no clear D. Trimming took 3 bases from V and 6 from J, leaving 11 bases between them. Germline V lookup: CDR1 SQVTM, CDR2 ANQGSEA. The CDR3 sequence is 13 residues long. CDR3 bases: TGCAGCGTTGAGTTGCCTTTCGATGAAAAACTGTTTTTT. It codes for CSVELPFDEKLFF.

CDR3 nucleotides: TGTGCCAGCAGTGAAGGGCAGGGGACCCAAGAGACCCAGTACTTC. Protein product: CASSEGQGTQETQYF. This rearrangement joins TRBV6-1 to TRBJ2-5; D may be TRBD1 (6 bases). From germline, CDR1 is MNHNS and CDR2 SASEGT. CDR3 length: 15 amino acids. The germline V and J ends were trimmed by 1 base and 1 base, with 10 bases remaining between them.

This rearrangement joins TRBV9 to TRBJ2-2; D tentatively fits TRBD1 or TRBD2 (5 bases each). CDR1 is SGDLS, CDR2 YYNGEE, per germline. The CDR3 is 15 amino acids. V was pared by 4 bases and J by 5 bases, with 15 bases between. The CDR3 is CASSPWGIGTGELFF. The CDR3 DNA sequence: TGTGCCAGCAGCCCCTGGGGGATTGGTACCGGGGAGCTGTTTTTT.

The chain has TRBV19 and TRBJ2-3; 8 bases line up with TRBD1. J gave up 2 bases and V 5 bases, and 9 bases lay outside the gene matches. Germline V gives CDR1 LNHDA, CDR2 SQIVND (reference sequence). The CDR3 spans 16 residues. CDR3 DNA: TGTGCCAGTAGTTTAAGGACAGGGCGCAACACAGATACGCAGTATTTT. Encoded protein: CASSLRTGRNTDTQYF.

This clone came up once. V gene TRBV7-8 combines with J gene TRBJ1-2; a possible D gene is TRBD1 (6 bases). The V and J ends lost 1 base and 4 bases respectively, with 16 bases between them. Germline V gene data show CDR1 as SGHVS and CDR2 as FQNEAQ. This CDR3 comprises 16 residues. This CDR3 reads CASSLEVEGEGYGYTF. The CDR3, as DNA: TGTGCCAGCAGCTTAGAGGTGGAGGGGGAGGGCTATGGCTACACCTTC.

This chain uses TRBV18 with TRBJ1-4; TRBD1 might be the D (5 bases). V shed 3 bases and J shed 4 bases, with 15 bases lying between them. The germline CDR1 and CDR2 sequences are KGHSH and LQKENI. The CDR3 consists of 16 residues. The CDR3 nucleotides are TGTGCCAGCTCACCGGTTAGGAACAGGCTTAATGAAAAACTGTTTTTT. As protein: CASSPVRNRLNEKLFF.

The chain uses TRBV7-9 and TRBJ1-2, with TRBD1 as a possible D gene (6 bases). Germline V gene data show CDR1 as SEHNR and CDR2 as FQNEAQ (reference sequence). With 4 bases removed from V and 6 bases from J, the gap between germline ends came to 18 bases. This CDR3 region has 15 residues. The DNA for the CDR3 is TGTGCCAGCAGCTGGGCCGAAGGGGGAAACAATGGCTACACCTTC. Translated: CASSWAEGGNNGYTF.

The chain couples TRBV6-2 or TRBV6-3 to TRBJ1-2; maybe TRBD1 (6 bases). This CDR3 comprises 12 residues. Deletions cut 4 bases from V and 6 bases from J, with 9 bases between. Germline V gene data show CDR1 as MNHEY and CDR2 as SVGEGT. CDR3 bases: TGTGCCAGCAGTTCGGGGGCGAATGGCTACACCTTC. This encodes CASSSGANGYTF.